Following are 16 T cell receptor beta chains from one sample sequenced in a study of regulatory T cells in long-lasting Graves disease. For TCR beta, libraries came from iRepertoire HTBI primers and Arm-PCR of CDR3 regions. TCRdb itself ran the multiplex PCR reads through MiXCR, one entry per CDR3 protein. The data show 500,000 to 700,000 distinct CDR3 sequences, 15% to 20% seen once. Time point described: newly diagnosed GD, antithyroid drugs for less than 3 months. Generation of the TCR library employed RNA extracted from PBMCs. These data were also reused for a study on T cells in Graves' hyperthyroidism and ophthalmopathy.

The specimen comprised peripheral blood mononuclear cells (PBMCs), sampled at new diagnosis, from a patient treated with antithyroid drugs. These receptors originate from a young woman with Graves disease.

The sample holds many counts of this clonotype. The CDR3 DNA reads as TGTGCCAGCAGGCTAACAGGGAGGGTTCTCAATTCACCCCTCCACTTT. Translated, it gives CASRLTGRVLNSPLHF. This chain uses TRBV27 with TRBJ1-6, with a possible D match to TRBD1 (6 bases). CDR3 length equals 16 residues. V lost 6 bases to trimming and J lost 7 bases, with 19 bases between them. CDR1 and CDR2 from the germline V gene are MNHEY and SMNVEV (reference sequence).

The V call is TRBV19, the J call TRBJ2-1; D possibly corresponds to TRBD2 (6 bases). The DNA end is more similar to TRBJ2-5, so the J call may be wrong. CDR1 is LNHDA, CDR2 SQIVND, per germline (reference sequence). The CDR3 consists of 15 residues. Written as DNA, the CDR3 is TGTGCCAGTAGATCAGTTGGGGGGAATCAAGAGACCCAGTACTTC. Translated: CASRSVGGNQETQYF.

This clonotype was detected ten times or more. The J gene is TRBJ2-7, the V gene TRBV2; tentative D call: TRBD1 (6 bases). The CDR3 contains 13 residues. The V end lost 10 bases, the J end lost 5 bases, and 18 bases lay between the germline ends. CDR1 and CDR2 from the germline V gene are SNHLY and FYNNEI. The DNA for the CDR3 is TGTGCCACCTTGGGGCAGGGGTCGAACGAGCAGTACTTC. Its translation is CATLGQGSNEQYF.

The J gene is TRBJ1-5, the V gene TRBV5-6, with D uncertain. In germline, CDR1 is SGHDT, CDR2 YYEEEE. With 4 bases removed from V and 4 bases from J, the gap between germline ends came to 15 bases. The CDR3 consists of 15 residues. The CDR3 DNA follows: TGTGCCAGCAGCCCCGGGAAAGGTTTGAATCAGCCCCAGCATTTT. Protein product: CASSPGKGLNQPQHF.

Notes on this clonotype: A far larger clone differs by one base, so this is likely a read error. The chain uses TRBV18 and TRBJ2-3; 7 nucleotides match TRBD1. CDR3 length equals 14 residues. V lost 8 bases and J lost 1; bases outside the gene matches: 6. Germline CDR1 KGHSH, CDR2 LQKENI. DNA for the CDR3: TGTGCCAGCACCCAACAGGGGCGCACAGATACGCAGTATTTT. This sequence encodes CASTQQGRTDTQYF.

This clonotype was seen at least ten times. The chain recombines TRBV7-9 with TRBJ1-1; possibly TRBD1 for D (6 bases). Trimming took 5 bases from V and 7 from J, leaving 20 bases between them. Germline CDR1 reads SEHNR; CDR2 reads FQNEAQ (reference sequence). This CDR3 contains 15 residues. For the CDR3, the DNA is TGTGCCAGCAGCCCACCTGGACAGCTCGGAAGTGAAGCTTTCTTT. Translated: CASSPPGQLGSEAFF.

This clonotype was counted a few times. The V and J genes are TRBV6-5 and TRBJ1-2; D remains ambiguous. Germline V lookup: CDR1 MNHEY, CDR2 SVGAGI. The CDR3 totals 17 residues. With 0 bases removed from V and 5 bases from J, the gap between germline ends came to 19 bases. CDR3 DNA: TGTGCCAGCAGTTACTCGACGTCGGCCGGGGATAGATATGGCTACACCTTC. Protein sequence: CASSYSTSAGDRYGYTF.

Many counts were recorded for this clonotype. This sequence joins TRBV20-1 and TRBJ2-7, with D hard to call. Trimming shortened V by 5 bases and J by 5 bases, and 7 bases separated the two germline ends. Germline-derived CDR1 and CDR2 are DFQATT and SNEGSKA (reference sequence). CDR3 size: 10 residues. CDR3 amino acids: CSALLHEQYF. The CDR3 DNA reads as TGCAGTGCTCTTCTCCACGAGCAGTACTTC.

In its sample, this clonotype was seen many times. The gene calls are TRBV19 and TRBJ2-5; D call uncertain. Per germline, CDR1 LNHDA and CDR2 SQIVND (reference sequence). The CDR3 runs to 11 residues. Trimming stripped 3 bases from V and 4 bases from J, with 3 bases between. The CDR3 region has the DNA TGTGCCAGTAGTATCTCAGAGACCCAGTACTTC. Its translation: CASSISETQYF.

This clonotype was detected many times. Here the CDR3 DNA reads TGTGCCAGCAGTGGATCCGGGACAGGGTTGCGGACTGAAGCTTTCTTT. Amino acids: CASSGSGTGLRTEAFF. The chain has TRBV28 and TRBJ1-1, with TRBD1 matching over 9 bases. Trimming removed 5 bases from V and 5 bases from J; junction bases left unmatched: 12. From germline, CDR1 is MDHEN and CDR2 SYDVKM. The CDR3 runs to 16 residues.

The chain is built from TRBV28 and TRBJ2-1; D is possibly TRBD2 (5 bases). The CDR3 is 14 amino acids. V lost 3 bases to trimming and J lost 16 bases, with 22 bases between them. The germline V gene has CDR1 MDHEN and CDR2 SYDVKM. The CDR3 DNA sequence: TGTGCCAGCAGTTTCTTATGGACCGACTATTTCCAATTCTTC. The encoded protein is CASSFLWTDYFQFF.

This clonotype has at least ten counts. The chain carries TRBV12-3 or TRBV12-4 and TRBJ1-1; D is ambiguous. CDR3 length equals 13 residues. Trimming stripped 2 bases from V and 6 bases from J, with 10 bases between. The CDR3 coding sequence is TGTGCCAGCAGTTTACGGGGAAAAGCTGAAGCTTTCTTT. The encoded protein is CASSLRGKAEAFF.

The sample holds many counts of this clonotype. A junction end diverges from the germline sequence, so it may reflect a read error. This chain links TRBV7-8 with TRBJ1-4; 7 positions match TRBD1. Germline assignment: CDR1 SGHVS and CDR2 FQNEAQ. The CDR3 extends over 13 amino acids. The DNA for the CDR3 is TGTGCCAGCAGCCTTAAAACAGGGGCCCATGTCTATTTT. It encodes CASSLKTGAHVYF.

CDR3 amino acids: CASTLVWDRGNSPLHF. DNA for the CDR3: TGTGCCAGCACGCTTGTGTGGGACAGGGGTAATTCACCCCTCCACTTT. The chain combines TRBV27 with TRBJ1-6; 10 positions agree with TRBD1. CDR1 is MNHEY and CDR2 is SMNVEV in the germline V gene (reference sequence). Trimming at V came to 7 bases and at J to 6 bases, leaving 9 bases not matched to a gene. This CDR3 comprises 16 residues.

This clonotype was seen ten or more times. This sequence joins TRBV20-1 and TRBJ2-3; 7 bases are shared with TRBD1. Trimming cost V 1 base and J 2 bases; bases outside gene matches: 3. The V gene's germline CDR1 is DFQATT and CDR2 SNEGSKA (reference sequence). The CDR3 contains 14 residues. This chain's CDR3 is CSARGTGYTDTQYF. The CDR3 DNA follows: TGCAGTGCTAGAGGGACAGGCTACACAGATACGCAGTATTTT.

This clonotype was counted a few times. The chain joins TRBV20-1 to TRBJ2-7, with D possibly being TRBD1 (7 bases). V was cut by 2 bases and J by 4 bases, with 18 bases left in between. CDR3 size: 15 residues. Germline V gene data show CDR1 as DFQATT and CDR2 as SNEGSKA (reference sequence). CDR3 sequence reads: CSARPQGGAAYEQYF. DNA of the CDR3: TGCAGTGCTAGACCCCAGGGGGGCGCAGCTTACGAGCAGTACTTC.